The 27 T cell receptor beta chains listed next were all sequenced from one sample in a study of cytomegalovirus exposure and HLA in healthy donors. The PCR ran on 60 Vbeta and 13 Jbeta primers. Clones were read by immunoSEQ multiplex PCR, and TCRdb kept only the in-frame ones, dropping some. Of 100,000 to 150,000 clones listed, roughly 84% were seen once; the top ten hold 2.5% to 3%. Sequencing used PBMCs. These receptors all stem from a woman under 30 in good health and CMV-seropositive.

A note on this clone: Within the sample, other DNA sequences also encode this same CDR3. This chain connects TRBV11-2 to TRBJ2-7, with D unclear. The germline V gene has CDR1 SGHAT and CDR2 FQNNGV. The CDR3 has 11 amino acids. Deletions cut 5 bases from V and 1 base from J, with 3 bases between. CDR3 nucleotide sequence: TGTGCCAGCAGCCCGTCCTACGAGCAGTACTTC. Translated, it gives CASSPSYEQYF.

The genes are TRBV10-3 and TRBJ2-5, with D perhaps matching TRBD2 (5 bases). The CDR3 has 14 residues. Germline CDR1 is ENHRY and CDR2 is SYGVKD. V was pared by 2 bases and J by 1 base, with 8 bases between. The CDR3 DNA is TGTGCCATCAGTGAGGGAGGATCCCAAGAGACCCAGTACTTC. Its protein product is CAISEGGSQETQYF.

This sequence joins TRBV19 and TRBJ1-2, with a tentative D call TRBD1 (6 bases). Germline V gives CDR1 LNHDA, CDR2 SQIVND (reference sequence). V lost 5 bases, J lost 4 bases, and 20 bases lay in between. The CDR3 totals 16 residues. The CDR3 DNA sequence: TGTGCCAGTAGTGGAGACCGGGACACACGTCTCTATGGCTACACCTTC. It is translated as CASSGDRDTRLYGYTF. Complete variable domain (other parts from reference TRBV19 and TRBJ1-2): DGGITQSPKYLFRKEGQNVTLSCEQNLNHDAMYWYRQDPGQGLRLIYYSQIVNDFQKGDIAEGYSVSREKKESFPLTVTSAQKNPTAFYLCASSGDRDTRLYGYTFGSGTRLTVV.

The gene calls are TRBV28 and TRBJ1-5, with D uncertain. Between the trimmed V and J ends, which lost 2 bases and 1 base, there was a span of 3 bases. CDR3 length equals 13 residues. Germline V gives CDR1 MDHEN, CDR2 SYDVKM. The CDR3 bases are TGTGCCAGCAGTTTACGGAGCAATCAGCCCCAGCATTTT. This gives the protein CASSLRSNQPQHF.

The chain carries TRBV6-1 and TRBJ1-1, with TRBD1 matching over 7 bases. This CDR3 comprises 15 residues. Germline assignment: CDR1 MNHNS and CDR2 SASEGT. V shed 6 bases, J shed 0 bases, and the junction held 7 bases outside the gene matches. The CDR3 DNA reads as TGTGCCAGCAGCCCACAGGGGATGATGAACACTGAAGCTTTCTTT. Its translation: CASSPQGMMNTEAFF.

V and J are TRBV28 and TRBJ2-1; perhaps TRBD2 as D (6 bases). V lost 11 bases and J 8 bases, leaving 19 bases between the germline ends. The CDR3 spans 13 residues. CDR1 and CDR2 (germline): MDHEN, SYDVKM. CDR3 nucleotide sequence: TGTGCCTGCGGAGCGGGCTTTAGCGATGAGCAGTTCTTC. As protein: CACGAGFSDEQFF. Together with reference TRBV28 and TRBJ2-1, the CDR3 gives the full variable domain: DVKVTQSSRYLVKRTGEKVFLECVQDMDHENMFWYRQDPGLGLRLIYFSYDVKMKEKGDIPEGYSVSREKKERFSLILESASTNQTSMYLCACGAGFSDEQFFGPGTRLTVL.

The chain joins TRBV20-1 to TRBJ1-1; no firm D call. Trimming took 5 bases from V and 3 from J, leaving 7 bases between them. This CDR3 contains 11 residues. Germline loops: CDR1 DFQATT, CDR2 SNEGSKA (reference sequence). Here the CDR3 reads CSAGRDTEAFF. The CDR3, as DNA: TGCAGTGCTGGGAGGGACACTGAAGCTTTCTTT.

This clone showed up just once. The CDR3 region is CASSQDTGGSAYNEQFF. The CDR3 region has the DNA TGCGCCAGCAGCCAAGATACGGGCGGGAGCGCCTACAATGAGCAGTTCTTC. V gene TRBV4-1 combines with J gene TRBJ2-1; 7 bases line up with TRBD2. The length of the CDR3 is 17 residues. Germline V gene data show CDR1 as MGHRA and CDR2 as YSYEKL. The J segment lost 2 bases and the V segment lost 0 bases, leaving 7 bases of the junction unmatched.

The chain recombines TRBV10-3 with TRBJ1-1; the match to TRBD1 covers 10 bases. Germline CDR1 ENHRY, CDR2 SYGVKD. The CDR3 contains 15 residues. The trim removed 6 bases at V and 3 bases at J, leaving 7 bases unmatched. This chain's CDR3 is CAIRLGQGGDTEAFF. The CDR3 bases are TGTGCCATCAGGCTCGGACAGGGGGGTGACACTGAAGCTTTCTTT.

This rearrangement joins TRBV5-1 to TRBJ2-1, with D perhaps matching TRBD1 (5 bases). The CDR3 is made up of 12 amino acids. Germline CDR1 is SGHRS and CDR2 is YFSETQ. V gave up 4 bases and J gave up 9 bases, with 11 bases separating them. CDR3 in DNA: TGCGCCAGCAGCACAGGTCTCGGTGAGCAGTTCTTC. Its protein is CASSTGLGEQFF.

On this clone itself: Other DNA sequences within the sample encode an identical CDR3. This rearrangement joins TRBV19 to TRBJ1-3; 8 bases fit TRBD1. J was trimmed by 2 bases and V by 6 bases; bases with no gene match: 3. The germline V gene has CDR1 LNHDA and CDR2 SQIVND (reference sequence). The CDR3 is made up of 14 amino acids. CDR3 coding DNA: TGTGCCAGTAGCCGACAGGGGACTGGAAACACCATATATTTT. Translation: CASSRQGTGNTIYF.

The gene calls are TRBV9 and TRBJ2-7; tentative D call: TRBD1 (5 bases). Per the germline V gene, CDR1 is SGDLS and CDR2 is YYNGEE. There are 15 residues in the CDR3. The V end was cut by 4 bases, the J end by 0 bases, with 14 bases between. The CDR3 spells CASSRGTGVSYEQYF. CDR3 bases: TGTGCCAGCAGCCGAGGAACAGGAGTCTCCTACGAGCAGTACTTC.

The chain recombines TRBV14 with TRBJ2-2; possible D gene TRBD1, 6 bases. The CDR3 loop spans 16 amino acids. Germline V CDR1 and CDR2: SGHDN, FVKESK. V lost 7 bases to trimming and J lost 0 bases, with 15 bases between them. The CDR3, as DNA: TGTGCCAGCACCCTAGGACAGTCCGCGAACACCGGGGAGCTGTTTTTT. It encodes CASTLGQSANTGELFF.

The CDR3 region is CASSLSSTNEKLFF. In DNA form, the CDR3 reads TGCGCCAGCAGCTTGTCCTCAACTAATGAAAAACTGTTTTTT. This chain joins TRBV5-1 and TRBJ1-4; D unresolved. CDR3 length equals 14 residues. Germline V gene lookup returns CDR1 SGHRS and CDR2 YFSETQ. Trimming took 1 base from V and 0 from J, leaving 4 bases between them.

The rearrangement uses TRBV7-9 and TRBJ2-3, with 9 nucleotides matching TRBD2. The germline V gene has CDR1 SEHNR and CDR2 FQNEAQ (reference sequence). The CDR3 runs 14 residues. Germline trimming cut 3 bases from V and 4 bases from J; bases unmatched to any gene: 2. This chain's CDR3 is CASSFRTSADTQYF. Written as DNA, the CDR3 is TGTGCCAGCAGCTTCCGGACTAGCGCAGATACGCAGTATTTT.

J is TRBJ2-3 and V is TRBV27; perhaps TRBD1 as D (5 bases). The CDR3 consists of 14 residues. Trimming took 7 bases from V and 2 from J, leaving 13 bases between them. CDR1 is MNHEY and CDR2 is SMNVEV in the germline V gene (reference sequence). The CDR3 DNA follows: TGTGCCAGCACCTTGCAAGGGGCCACAGATACGCAGTATTTT. Its protein product is CASTLQGATDTQYF.

The chain combines TRBV2 with TRBJ2-7; 9 bases are a match to TRBD1. From germline, CDR1 is SNHLY and CDR2 FYNNEI. V shed 6 bases, J shed 5 bases, and the junction held 8 bases outside the gene matches. The CDR3 spans 14 residues. The CDR3 sequence is CASRPGQGPNEQYF. CDR3 DNA: TGTGCCAGCAGGCCGGGACAGGGTCCAAACGAGCAGTACTTC.

The chain couples TRBV11-2 to TRBJ2-5; 8 nucleotides line up with TRBD1. Per the germline V gene, CDR1 is SGHAT and CDR2 is FQNNGV. This CDR3 has 14 amino acids. J lost 1 base, V lost 5 bases, and 3 bases had no gene match. The CDR3: CASSRQGFQETQYF. CDR3 in DNA: TGTGCCAGCAGCCGACAGGGGTTCCAAGAGACCCAGTACTTC.

The CDR3 loop reads CASSEASGGGGETQYF. The CDR3 DNA reads TGTGCCAGCAGTGAGGCTAGCGGGGGAGGGGGAGAGACCCAGTACTTC. The genes are TRBV2 and TRBJ2-5; 10 bases agree with TRBD2. Per germline, CDR1 SNHLY and CDR2 FYNNEI. V lost 3 bases to trimming and J lost 4 bases; unmatched junction nucleotides: 8. The CDR3 spans 16 residues. The whole variable domain, remainder taken from reference TRBV2 and TRBJ2-5, is EPEVTQTPSHQVTQMGQEVILRCVPISNHLYFYWYRQILGQKVEFLVSFYNNEISEKSEIFDDQFSVERPDGSNFTLKIRSTKLEDSAMYFCASSEASGGGGETQYFGPGTRLLVL.

This sequence joins TRBV5-1 and TRBJ1-1; the match to TRBD1 covers 8 bases. This CDR3 spans 15 amino acids. Germline CDR1 reads SGHRS; CDR2 reads YFSETQ. Losses at the gene ends were 3 bases for V and 1 base for J; bases not matched to a gene: 5. The CDR3 sequence: CASSSFGTGNTEAFF. The CDR3 DNA reads TGCGCCAGCAGCTCCTTTGGGACAGGGAACACTGAAGCTTTCTTT.

The rearrangement joins TRBV5-1 to TRBJ2-2, with 12 bases matching TRBD2. The ends lost 1 base at V and 6 bases at J; junction bases unmatched: 1. Germline-derived CDR1 and CDR2 are SGHRS and YFSETQ. This CDR3 contains 15 residues. CDR3 loop: CASSLRLAGAGELFF. The DNA for the CDR3 is TGCGCCAGCAGCTTGAGACTAGCGGGGGCCGGGGAGCTGTTTTTT. Full variable domain (missing parts from reference TRBV5-1 and TRBJ2-2): KAGVTQTPRYLIKTRGQQVTLSCSPISGHRSVSWYQQTPGQGLQFLFEYFSETQRNKGNFPGRFSGRQFSNSRSEMNVSTLELGDSALYLCASSLRLAGAGELFFGEGSRLTVL.

V usage is TRBV4-1 and J usage is TRBJ1-1, with a weak D call TRBD1 (5 bases). Deletions cut 3 bases from V and 1 base from J, with 24 bases between. CDR3 size: 19 residues. CDR1 is MGHRA, CDR2 YSYEKL, per germline. The CDR3 sequence: CASSHPTSRAKVGNTEAFF. The CDR3 DNA reads as TGCGCCAGCAGCCATCCTACCAGCAGGGCCAAAGTCGGGAACACTGAAGCTTTCTTT.

This clone was counted a few times. The chain employs TRBV5-6 and TRBJ1-4; D unclear. Between the trimmed V and J ends, which lost 4 bases and 1 base, there was a span of 14 bases. Germline-derived CDR1 and CDR2 are SGHDT and YYEEEE. The CDR3 covers 16 residues. CDR3: CASSLLGPGTNEKLFF. The CDR3 DNA is TGTGCCAGCAGCCTCTTGGGTCCGGGAACTAATGAAAAACTGTTTTTT.

The V call is TRBV15, the J call TRBJ2-5, with 12 bases fitting TRBD2. J was trimmed by 0 bases and V by 4 bases; bases with no gene match: 6. CDR3 length: 17 residues. Germline values: CDR1 LNHNV, CDR2 YYDKDF (reference sequence). In nucleotides, the CDR3 is TGTGCCACCAGCAAGAGGGGGACTAGCGGGTACCAAGAGACCCAGTACTTC. Translation: CATSKRGTSGYQETQYF.

This clone was seen a single time. The chain employs TRBV7-2 and TRBJ1-3; unclear D gene. Per the germline V gene, CDR1 is SGHTA and CDR2 is FQGNSA. The CDR3 totals 17 residues. Deletions cut 3 bases from V and 2 bases from J, with 17 bases between. CDR3 region: CASSFEVGRHTGNTIYF. CDR3 DNA sequence: TGTGCCAGCAGCTTCGAAGTTGGGAGGCACACTGGAAACACCATATATTTT.

This clone was seen more than once but under ten times. The chain combines TRBV5-4 with TRBJ1-2, with TRBD1 matching over 7 bases. Germline CDR1 reads SGHNT; CDR2 reads YYREEE (reference sequence). V lost 0 bases, J lost 5 bases, and 13 bases stayed unmatched. The CDR3 has 17 residues. For the CDR3, the DNA is TGTGCCAGCAGCTTGGGAGAGGGGGCCCAATACTATTATGGCTACACCTTC. It specifies CASSLGEGAQYYYGYTF.

This chain joins TRBV27 and TRBJ1-4; 11 nucleotides match TRBD1. CDR3 length equals 17 residues. J lost 8 bases, V lost 2 bases, and 10 bases had no gene match. Germline lookup yields CDR1 MNHEY and CDR2 SMNVEV (reference sequence). The CDR3 region has the DNA TGTGCCAGCAGTTTAACCGGACAGGGGGCCTATGAGGAAAAACTGTTTTTT. The encoded protein is CASSLTGQGAYEEKLFF. Based on the CDR3 plus reference TRBV27 and TRBJ1-4, the full variable domain is EAQVTQNPRYLITVTGKKLTVTCSQNMNHEYMSWYRQDPGLGLRQIYYSMNVEVTDKGDVPEGYKVSRKEKRNFPLILESPSPNQTSLYFCASSLTGQGAYEEKLFFGSGTQLSVL.